These 20 T cell receptor beta chains originate from one sample sequenced in a study of T cell responses to AZD1222 COVID-19 vaccine. This table comes from immunoSEQ multiplex PCR, and its TCRdb copy is limited to in-frame clones, with some not included. In the table there are about 150,000 clones, over 85% of which are singletons. The sequencing here drew on peripheral blood, taken on day 0 of AZD1222 vaccination. These receptor sequences come from an adult in good health.

The chain has TRBV11-2 and TRBJ1-4; D remains unclear. The CDR3 totals 12 residues. V lost 6 bases and J lost 8, with 10 bases in between. The germline CDR1 and CDR2 sequences are SGHAT and FQNNGV. Here the CDR3 reads CASRRLGEKLFF. The CDR3 DNA reads as TGTGCCAGCAGACGCCTGGGGGAAAAACTGTTTTTT.

The chain combines TRBV19 with TRBJ2-7; D not certain. V dropped 3 bases and J dropped 0 bases, with 9 bases sitting between them. CDR3 length equals 14 residues. Germline V gene sequence: CDR1 LNHDA, CDR2 SQIVND (reference sequence). The CDR3 sequence is CASSISQSSYEQYF. In DNA, the CDR3 is TGTGCCAGTAGTATCTCCCAGAGCTCCTACGAGCAGTACTTC.

The chain couples TRBV19 to TRBJ2-4; a possible D gene is TRBD2 (6 bases). Germline assignment: CDR1 LNHDA and CDR2 SQIVND (reference sequence). This CDR3 contains 14 residues. V was cut by 2 bases and J by 8 bases, with 13 bases left in between. The CDR3 spells CASSILGGRDIQYF. As DNA, the CDR3 is TGTGCCAGTAGTATATTGGGAGGTAGAGACATTCAGTACTTC.

This clone was recorded once. For the CDR3, the DNA is TGTGCCAGCAGTTACCAGGAGGCGCCTCCGGACACTGAAGCTTTCTTT. Its protein product is CASSYQEAPPDTEAFF. The V and J genes are TRBV6-5 and TRBJ1-1; no clear D. V lost 2 bases and J 3 bases, leaving 16 bases between the germline ends. Germline CDR1 and CDR2: MNHEY and SVGAGI. CDR3 length: 16 amino acids.

This chain connects TRBV4-1 to TRBJ1-1; the D gene is possibly TRBD1 (5 bases). CDR3 length: 15 residues. The germline V gene has CDR1 MGHRA and CDR2 YSYEKL. Trimming pared 4 bases from V and 4 bases from J, leaving 16 bases between. CDR3 in DNA: TGCGCCAGCAGCCTGCTCCGGGACGTCGGCACTGAAGCTTTCTTT. Protein sequence: CASSLLRDVGTEAFF.

This clone appeared a single time. The V and J genes are TRBV5-6 and TRBJ2-2, with D perhaps given as TRBD1 or TRBD2 (5 bases each). This CDR3 region has 15 residues. CDR1 and CDR2 (germline): SGHDT, YYEEEE. Trimming removed 4 bases at V and 1 base at J, with 11 bases between. In DNA form, the CDR3 reads TGTGCCAGCAGCGCCGGGACGGGGAACACCGGGGAGCTGTTTTTT. This translates into CASSAGTGNTGELFF.

This clone was seen more than once but under ten times. The V and J genes are TRBV7-9 and TRBJ2-7, with 7 bases fitting TRBD1. Germline CDR1 is SEHNR and CDR2 is FQNEAQ (reference sequence). J was trimmed by 6 bases and V by 5 bases; bases with no gene match: 1. There are 11 residues in the CDR3. The CDR3 loop reads CASSAGGEQYF. CDR3 sequence (DNA): TGTGCCAGCAGCGCAGGGGGCGAGCAGTACTTC.

CDR3 bases: TGTGCCTGGAGTGTTTTAGGGGACTATGGCTACACCTTC. Protein sequence: CAWSVLGDYGYTF. This chain links TRBV30 with TRBJ1-2, with a possible D match to TRBD1 (5 bases). The ends were cut back, 0 bases at V and 3 bases at J, with 8 bases in the middle. This CDR3 spans 13 amino acids. In germline, CDR1 is GTSNPN, CDR2 SVGIG (reference sequence).

This sequence joins TRBV18 and TRBJ1-2; D possibly corresponds to TRBD1 (5 bases). The CDR3 has 14 amino acids. Germline CDR1 and CDR2: KGHSH and LQKENI. The V end was cut by 5 bases, the J end by 3 bases, with 13 bases between. The CDR3: CASSAGSQDYGYTF. DNA of the CDR3: TGTGCCAGCTCAGCAGGGAGTCAAGACTATGGCTACACCTTC. The whole variable domain, filled in from reference TRBV18 and TRBJ1-2, reads NAGVMQNPRHLVRRRGQEARLRCSPMKGHSHVYWYRQLPEEGLKFMVYLQKENIIDESGMPKERFSAEFPKEGPSILRIQQVVRGDSAAYFCASSAGSQDYGYTFGSGTRLTVV.

The rearrangement joins TRBV29-1 to TRBJ2-1; D is possibly TRBD1 or TRBD2 (5 bases each). Trimming removed 1 base at V and 12 bases at J, with 16 bases between. CDR1 and CDR2 (germline): SQVTM, ANQGSEA. The CDR3 extends over 13 amino acids. CDR3 nucleotides: TGCAGCGTTGAAGGGGACCTCTCCCCAGGGCAGTTCTTC. The encoded protein is CSVEGDLSPGQFF.

This clone was detected a few times. The chain uses TRBV7-6 and TRBJ1-1, with 7 positions matching TRBD1. This CDR3 is 15 amino acids long. Germline trimming cut 5 bases from V and 1 base from J; bases unmatched to any gene: 7. Germline loops: CDR1 SGHVS, CDR2 FNYEAQ. CDR3 sequence: CASSTSGTANTEAFF. The CDR3 bases are TGTGCCAGCAGCACATCCGGGACAGCGAACACTGAAGCTTTCTTT.

The V and J genes are TRBV5-1 and TRBJ1-1; the D gene is possibly TRBD1 (5 bases). This CDR3 comprises 15 residues. The germline V gene encodes CDR1 SGHRS and CDR2 YFSETQ. The V gene lost 4 bases and the J gene lost 1 base, with 14 bases spanning the gap. The CDR3 reads CASSRGGPTNTEAFF. The CDR3 nucleotides are TGCGCCAGCAGCCGGGGGGGACCGACGAACACTGAAGCTTTCTTT.

The chain couples TRBV14 to TRBJ1-1, with 9 bases fitting TRBD1. J lost 0 bases, V lost 4 bases, and 6 bases had no gene match. Germline CDR1 SGHDN, CDR2 FVKESK. The CDR3 is made up of 16 amino acids. The DNA for the CDR3 is TGTGCCAGCAGCCTCCGGACAGGGGCCATGAACACTGAAGCTTTCTTT. This translates into CASSLRTGAMNTEAFF.

V gene TRBV3-1 (or the pseudogene TRBV3-2) combines with J gene TRBJ2-2, with TRBD1 identical over 7 bases. This CDR3 spans 21 amino acids. Germline V CDR1 and CDR2: LGHDT, YNNKEL (reference sequence). The ends lost 4 bases at V and 3 bases at J; junction bases unmatched: 23. CDR3 coding DNA: TGTGCCAGCAGCCCCCCTAGGTTGTCTTCGCGGCAGGGGGACCACACCGGGGAGCTGTTTTTT. Protein: CASSPPRLSSRQGDHTGELFF.

V usage is TRBV27 and J usage is TRBJ2-1; 8 positions agree with TRBD2. CDR1 and CDR2 from the germline V gene are MNHEY and SMNVEV (reference sequence). This CDR3 spans 17 amino acids. J gave up 0 bases and V 1 base, and 5 bases lay outside the gene matches. The CDR3 sequence is CASSLLPSGGSYNEQFF. DNA of the CDR3: TGTGCCAGCAGTTTATTGCCCAGCGGGGGCTCCTACAATGAGCAGTTCTTC.

The chain links TRBV11-2 to TRBJ2-7; 7 bases map to TRBD1. CDR3 length: 12 amino acids. V shed 2 bases and J 6 bases; nucleotides not matched to a gene: 1. Per the germline V gene, CDR1 is SGHAT and CDR2 is FQNNGV. The CDR3 DNA follows: TGTGCCAGCAGCTTACCAGGGGGCGAGCAGTACTTC. It is translated as CASSLPGGEQYF.

This rearrangement joins TRBV10-3 to TRBJ1-1; no clear D gene. Between the trimmed V and J ends, which lost 7 bases and 1 base, there was a span of 7 bases. Germline V gene sequence: CDR1 ENHRY, CDR2 SYGVKD. The CDR3 is 12 residues long. CDR3 DNA sequence: TGTGCCATCAATAACGGGAACACTGAAGCTTTCTTT. Translated, it gives CAINNGNTEAFF.

The rearrangement uses TRBV20-1 and TRBJ1-2, with D uncertain. Germline values: CDR1 DFQATT, CDR2 SNEGSKA (reference sequence). This CDR3 spans 11 amino acids. Trimming pared 3 bases from V and 4 bases from J, leaving 6 bases between. The CDR3: CSASWSYGYTF. The CDR3 nucleotides read TGCAGTGCTAGCTGGTCCTATGGCTACACCTTC.

J is TRBJ2-7 and V is TRBV6-1; D call uncertain. V was pared by 1 base and J by 3 bases, with 7 bases between. CDR1 is MNHNS and CDR2 is SASEGT in the germline V gene. This CDR3 is built from 13 residues. The DNA of the CDR3 is TGTGCCAGCAGTGAAGGACCGGTCTACGAGCAGTACTTC. This gives the protein CASSEGPVYEQYF.

This sequence joins TRBV2 and TRBJ2-1; D perhaps matches TRBD1 (5 bases). This CDR3 contains 13 residues. V lost 9 bases and J lost 3, with 12 bases in between. Germline-derived CDR1 and CDR2 are SNHLY and FYNNEI. The CDR3 DNA is TGTGCCAGTTTAACAGGTCGCTACAATGAGCAGTTCTTC. Its protein product is CASLTGRYNEQFF.